Detailed here is one T cell receptor beta chain. This record comes from a study of control samples from healthy donors and cancer patients. Produced via immunoSEQ multiplex PCR; TCRdb's table is partial and in-frame only. The sample includes 75,000 to 95,000 clones, roughly nine tenths seen only once; the top ten take about 9.5%. The source of this sequence is a woman aged 45-65 years with colorectal cancer. Sequencing was carried out using PBMCs.

This CDR3 is CASSPDGTNNSPLHF. CDR3 DNA sequence: TGCGCCAGCAGCCCGGACGGGACAAATAATTCACCCCTCCACTTT. The chain links TRBV5-1 to TRBJ1-6; D is perhaps TRBD1 (6 bases). The V gene lost 4 bases and the J gene lost 5 bases, with 13 bases spanning the gap. Germline CDR1 SGHRS, CDR2 YFSETQ. This CDR3 is built from 15 residues.